These 32 T cell receptor beta chains share one sample of origin, sequenced in a study of T cells in women clearing cervical HPV infection. Profiling relied on immunoSEQ multiplex PCR, and the TCRdb table lists in-frame clones only, not all of them. This repertoire comprises about 19,000 clones; its ten largest clones make up approximately 16%. The sequenced sample was blood buffy coat. These receptors were obtained from a woman between 18 and 70 years old with a cervical HPV16 infection that either progressed to CIN3+ or cleared (not recorded which).

Of note for this clone: The read ends 3 residues early relative to the CDR3; the germline J gene fills the gap. The V call is TRBV19, the J call TRBJ2-3; weak D call: TRBD1 (5 bases). CDR1 is LNHDA, CDR2 SQIVND, per germline (reference sequence). The CDR3 spans 14 residues. The sequenced part of the CDR3 DNA is TGTGCCAGTAGTATAGTGGCAGGGAATCAGCCG. Translated, it gives CASSIVAGNQP. The entire CDR3 reads CASSIVAGNQPQYF.

Points on this clone: Sequencing ends 3 residues short of the CDR3 end; the germline J gene provides the rest. The chain combines TRBV28 with TRBJ2-7, with 10 bases that match TRBD1. CDR1 is MDHEN, CDR2 SYDVKM, per germline. The V and J ends lost 10 bases and 2 bases, in that order; junction bases with no gene match: 5. This CDR3 is 13 amino acids long. CDR3 protein: CAIGTGVTYEQYF. CDR3 bases read: TGTGCCATTGGGACAGGGGTTACCTACGAG.

As regards this clone: Coverage ceases 3 residues before the CDR3 finishes, and the germline J gene fills in the end. This chain links TRBV9 with TRBJ1-6; TRBD1 matches 8 bases. Germline V gene lookup returns CDR1 SGDLS and CDR2 YYNGEE. The CDR3 totals 15 residues. V trimming: 3 bases; J trimming: 2 bases; junction bases outside the gene matches: 1. The CDR3 here is CASSETGAYNSPLHF. The sequenced CDR3 bases are TGTGCCAGCAGCGAGACAGGGGCCTATAATTCACCC.

To note about this clone: The read finishes 3 residues shy of the CDR3 end, and the germline J gene is used to complete it. The chain joins TRBV19 to TRBJ2-1; a weak D match, TRBD2 (5 bases). CDR1 LNHDA and CDR2 SQIVND come from the germline V gene (reference sequence). The CDR3 length is 15 residues. V lost 3 bases and J lost 0, with 9 bases in between. The CDR3 sequence: CASSIATSSYNEQFF. The sequenced part of the CDR3 DNA is TGTGCCAGTAGTATTGCTACTAGCTCCTACAATGAG.

Note on this clone: With the read ending 3 residues before the CDR3 end, the germline J gene is used to fill in that end. V is TRBV6-1 and J is TRBJ2-3; D perhaps matches TRBD1 (5 bases). This CDR3 comprises 16 residues. Germline CDR1 is MNHNS and CDR2 is SASEGT. V was pared by 2 bases and J by 0 bases, with 12 bases between. CDR3 DNA, as far as it was read: TGTGCCAGCAGTGAATTTCAGGGTTTTAGCACAGATACG. As protein: CASSEFQGFSTDT. The full CDR3 is CASSEFQGFSTDTQYF.

About this clone: From the germline J gene comes the end of the CDR3, since the read stops 3 residues before it. V usage is TRBV20-1 and J usage is TRBJ1-2; D might be TRBD1 (6 bases). Between the trimmed V and J ends, which lost 2 bases and 3 bases, there was a span of 10 bases. The CDR3 extends over 13 amino acids. Per the germline V gene, CDR1 is DFQATT and CDR2 is SNEGSKA (reference sequence). Incomplete CDR3 DNA: TGCAGTGCTAGACGGGGGGCAGACTATGGC. It yields the protein CSARRGADYG. The complete CDR3 reads CSARRGADYGYTF.

Regarding this clone: The read ends 3 residues before the CDR3 terminus; that terminus is restored from the germline J gene. The chain carries TRBV7-3 and TRBJ2-1; 10 bases match TRBD2. CDR3 length equals 20 residues. V lost 1 base and J lost 4; bases outside the gene matches: 16. Germline V gene data show CDR1 as SGHTA and CDR2 as FQGTGA. The CDR3 protein is CASSLIPVVASGGRYNEQFF. The part of the CDR3 DNA that was read is TGTGCCAGCAGCTTAATCCCGGTGGTGGCTAGCGGGGGTAGATACAATGAG.

As for this clone: The read stops 3 residues short of the end of the CDR3; the missing end is completed from the germline J gene. The gene calls are TRBV11-2 and TRBJ2-1; the D call may be TRBD1 or TRBD2 (5 bases each). The CDR3 is made up of 14 amino acids. The germline V gene has CDR1 SGHAT and CDR2 FQNNGV. The V gene lost 5 bases and the J gene lost 4 bases, with 12 bases spanning the gap. Incomplete CDR3 DNA: TGTGCCAGCAGCCCACAAGGGGAGTACAATGAG. Encoded protein: CASSPQGEYNE. The entire CDR3 protein reads CASSPQGEYNEQFF.

In regard to this clone: The read ends 3 residues before the CDR3 terminus; that terminus is restored from the germline J gene. This chain connects TRBV29-1 to TRBJ2-1; tentatively, D is TRBD1 (6 bases). Germline CDR1 SQVTM, CDR2 ANQGSEA. Trimming left V 1 base short and J 8 bases short, with 9 bases between. The CDR3 runs 12 residues. This chain's CDR3 is CSVEANRDEQFF. CDR3 DNA, as far as it was read: TGCAGCGTTGAAGCAAACAGGGATGAG.

Comment on this clone: The read comes to an end 3 residues before the CDR3 does, leaving the germline J gene to fill in the end. This chain joins TRBV7-9 and TRBJ1-2; 9 bases line up with TRBD1. V gave up 3 bases and J gave up 7 bases; unmatched junction bases: 3. Germline values: CDR1 SEHNR, CDR2 FQNEAQ (reference sequence). This CDR3 spans 13 amino acids. The sequenced CDR3 bases are TGTGCCAGCAGCTTCACAGGGGGCTCTGGC. Its protein is CASSFTGGSG. The CDR3 in its entirety is CASSFTGGSGYTF.

Details on this clone: The observed sequence ends 3 residues before the CDR3 terminus, with the missing tail filled in from the germline J gene. This sequence joins TRBV20-1 and TRBJ2-1, with 10 bases that match TRBD1. Per germline, CDR1 DFQATT and CDR2 SNEGSKA (reference sequence). V gave up 0 bases and J gave up 4 bases; unmatched junction bases: 3. This CDR3 comprises 15 residues. The CDR3 sequence: CSARDRTGGYNEQFF. The part of the CDR3 DNA that was read is TGCAGTGCTAGAGATCGGACAGGGGGATACAATGAG.

As concerns this clone: Read coverage stops 3 residues before the CDR3 terminus; the germline J gene supplies the remainder. The V call is TRBV6-1, the J call TRBJ2-7, with a weak D call TRBD1 (6 bases). The germline gives CDR1 MNHNS, CDR2 SASEGT. V shed 3 bases and J shed 0 bases, with 12 bases lying between them. The CDR3 extends over 15 amino acids. CDR3 sequence reads: CASSETGSNSYEQYF. The sequenced CDR3 bases are TGTGCCAGCAGTGAGACAGGCTCAAACTCCTACGAG.

To note about this clone: Read sequence stops 3 residues before the CDR3 end, and the germline J gene provides the missing end. This chain connects TRBV13 to TRBJ2-7, with 7 positions matching TRBD1. CDR1 and CDR2 (germline): PRHDT, FYEKMQ (reference sequence). Losses at the gene ends were 5 bases for V and 1 base for J; bases not matched to a gene: 5. The CDR3 loop spans 14 amino acids. The CDR3 DNA, read in part, is TGTGCCAGCAGCCAGCTACAGGGGTCCTACGAG. Translated: CASSQLQGSYE. In full, the CDR3 reads CASSQLQGSYEQYF.

Notes on this clone: The missing CDR3 end, 3 residues past where the read stops, is filled in from the germline J gene. The V gene is TRBV5-5, the J gene TRBJ2-5; D is possibly TRBD2 (5 bases). The CDR3 has 12 residues. Germline-derived CDR1 and CDR2 are SGHKS and YYEKEE (reference sequence). V lost 4 bases and J 2 bases, leaving 6 bases between the germline ends. The DNA read from the CDR3 is TGTGCCAGCAGCCGGGGTCAAGAGACC. Protein: CASSRGQET. The CDR3, in full, reads CASSRGQETQYF.

For this clone: The read halts 3 residues ahead of the CDR3 end, with the missing end drawn from the germline J gene. This chain connects TRBV12-3 or TRBV12-4 to TRBJ2-3, with 8 bases fitting TRBD2. The CDR3 covers 15 residues. V trimming: 3 bases; J trimming: 3 bases; junction bases outside the gene matches: 5. CDR3 DNA, as far as it was read: TGTGCCAGCAGTTTTCCGAGCGGGGGAACAGATACG. This encodes CASSFPSGGTDT. The entire CDR3 reads CASSFPSGGTDTQYF.

Notes on this clone: The CDR3 goes on 3 residues after the read ends, and that part is filled in from the germline J gene. The chain joins TRBV19 to TRBJ1-2; 9 positions match TRBD1. Germline CDR1 is LNHDA and CDR2 is SQIVND (reference sequence). The CDR3 is made up of 15 amino acids. The CDR3 sequence: CASSLPGQGSYDYTF. The CDR3 DNA, read in part, is TGTGCCAGTAGTTTACCGGGACAGGGATCCTACGAC.

Note on this clone: The read stops 3 residues short of the end of the CDR3; the missing end is completed from the germline J gene. V gene TRBV2 combines with J gene TRBJ1-6; the match to TRBD1 covers 9 bases. The CDR3 is 14 residues long. Germline V gene sequence: CDR1 SNHLY, CDR2 FYNNEI. V lost 5 bases, J lost 10 bases, and 6 bases stayed unmatched. CDR3 sequence reads: CASSLRDRDSPLHF. CDR3 DNA (partial): TGTGCCAGCAGTTTACGGGACAGGGACTCACCC.

Of note for this clone: Sequencing ends 3 residues short of the CDR3 end; the germline J gene provides the rest. The chain recombines TRBV5-1 with TRBJ2-4; TRBD1 aligns across 10 bases. The CDR3 length is 16 residues. CDR1 is SGHRS and CDR2 is YFSETQ in the germline V gene. Trimming removed 0 bases from V and 6 bases from J; junction bases left unmatched: 6. The part of the CDR3 DNA that was read is TGCGCCAGCAGCTTGGCCGGGACAGGGGCAGGAAACATT. This sequence encodes CASSLAGTGAGNI. The full CDR3 reads CASSLAGTGAGNIQYF.

This clone registers medium-sized by frequency. The read terminates 3 residues ahead of where the CDR3 ends, so the germline J gene completes it. V usage is TRBV5-6 and J usage is TRBJ2-5; no clear D. Germline V gene sequence: CDR1 SGHDT, CDR2 YYEEEE. V lost 4 bases to trimming and J lost 0 bases, with 7 bases between them. The CDR3 contains 13 residues. The CDR3: CASSIDNQETQYF. CDR3 DNA, as far as it was read: TGTGCCAGCAGCATCGACAACCAAGAGACC.

Remarks on this clone: Read coverage stops 3 residues before the CDR3 terminus; the germline J gene supplies the remainder. This sequence joins TRBV6-1 and TRBJ2-2; 9 nucleotides align to TRBD1. This CDR3 comprises 15 residues. Germline CDR1 reads MNHNS; CDR2 reads SASEGT. The sequenced part of the CDR3 DNA is TGTGCCAGCAGTGTTAACAGGGGGCCTTATGAAAAG. This codes for CASSVNRGPYEK. The entire CDR3 reads CASSVNRGPYEKLFF.

Remarks on this clone: A junction boundary mismatches the germline segment, possibly from a read error. The CDR3 end is not reached by the read, which stops 3 residues before it; the germline J gene fills it in. The chain recombines TRBV6-2 or TRBV6-3 with TRBJ2-3; TRBD1 agrees at 7 bases. CDR1 and CDR2 from the germline V gene are MNHEY and SVGEGT. The CDR3 loop spans 15 amino acids. CDR3 DNA (partial): TGTGCCAGCAGTTACTCGAAGACAGGGTCAGAGACG. Protein sequence: CASSYSKTGSET. The entire CDR3 protein is CASSYSKTGSETQYF.

Concerning this clone itself: The read is 3 residues too short to cover the CDR3 end, so that end is filled in from the germline J gene. The gene calls are TRBV20-1 and TRBJ2-5; 9 positions match TRBD2. J gave up 0 bases and V 6 bases, and 5 bases lay outside the gene matches. Per germline, CDR1 DFQATT and CDR2 SNEGSKA (reference sequence). The CDR3 contains 14 residues. The CDR3 sequence: CSAVAGGYQETQYF. The DNA read from the CDR3 is TGCAGTGCGGTTGCGGGGGGGTACCAAGAGACC.

With regard to this clone: The CDR3 end lies 3 residues beyond the end of the read and is filled in from the germline J gene. The chain has TRBV20-1 and TRBJ2-5; 9 nucleotides match TRBD2. V lost 3 bases and J lost 4; bases outside the gene matches: 6. Germline CDR1 reads DFQATT; CDR2 reads SNEGSKA (reference sequence). CDR3 length: 14 residues. The CDR3 reads CSASPSGETETQYF. The CDR3 bases that were read are TGCAGTGCTAGCCCTAGCGGGGAGACAGAGACC.

On this clone itself: Read data end 3 residues before the CDR3 end; the end is taken from the germline J gene. This rearrangement joins TRBV7-2 to TRBJ1-1, with 9 nucleotides matching TRBD1. Germline V gives CDR1 SGHTA, CDR2 FQGNSA. CDR3 length: 15 amino acids. Incomplete CDR3 DNA: TGTGCCAGCAGCTTTAAATTGGGACAGGGCGAGACA. Amino acid sequence: CASSFKLGQGET. The entire CDR3 sequence reads CASSFKLGQGETAFF.

Note on this clone: The read falls 3 residues short of the CDR3 end, and the missing part is taken from the germline J gene. V is TRBV19 and J is TRBJ1-2; D unclear. The length of the CDR3 is 16 residues. CDR1 LNHDA and CDR2 SQIVND come from the germline V gene (reference sequence). The part of the CDR3 DNA that was read is TGTGCCAGTAGTATTGGGCTCCCCGAAGCCTACAATGAC. Amino acids: CASSIGLPEAYND. The full CDR3 protein reads CASSIGLPEAYNDYTF.

Comment on this clone: The DNA ends 3 residues before the CDR3 does, and the rest of the CDR3 is filled in from the germline J gene. V usage is TRBV11-2 and J usage is TRBJ2-1; no clear D gene. V gave up 3 bases and J gave up 8 bases, with 5 bases separating them. The germline V gene has CDR1 SGHAT and CDR2 FQNNGV. This CDR3 is 11 amino acids long. CDR3 bases read: TGTGCCAGCAGCTTGAGCCATGAG. Translation: CASSLSHE. The whole CDR3 protein reads CASSLSHEQFF.

Turning to this clone: The read halts 3 residues ahead of the CDR3 end, with the missing end drawn from the germline J gene. The rearrangement links TRBV5-1 to TRBJ2-5; TRBD1 agrees at 7 bases. Trimming cost V 4 bases and J 1 base; bases outside gene matches: 13. The CDR3 is 17 residues long. Germline assignment: CDR1 SGHRS and CDR2 YFSETQ. The CDR3 DNA, read in part, is TGCGCCAGCAGCGGTCTCCGAGACAGGGCCGGCCAAGAGACC. It specifies CASSGLRDRAGQET. The entire CDR3 sequence reads CASSGLRDRAGQETQYF.

Concerning this clone: The CDR3 extends 3 residues past the end of the read, so its final part is completed from the germline J gene. This chain links TRBV19 with TRBJ1-2, with 7 bases fitting TRBD1. The CDR3 consists of 15 residues. CDR1 and CDR2 (germline): LNHDA, SQIVND (reference sequence). The CDR3 sequence: CATQRGTAEYNDYTF. CDR3 DNA (partial): TGTGCCACCCAAAGAGGGACAGCGGAGTACAATGAC. Complete variable domain (other parts from reference TRBV19 and TRBJ1-2): DGGITQSPKYLFRKEGQNVTLSCEQNLNHDAMYWYRQDPGQGLRLIYYSQIVNDFQKGDIAEGYSVSREKKESFPLTVTSAQKNPTAFYLCATQRGTAEYNDYTFGSGTRLTVV.

About this clone: The missing CDR3 end, 3 residues past where the read stops, is filled in from the germline J gene. The V call is TRBV11-2, the J call TRBJ2-3; D remains unclear. The CDR3 extends over 13 amino acids. The germline V gene has CDR1 SGHAT and CDR2 FQNNGV. CDR3: CASSIPGKETQYF. The sequenced CDR3 bases are TGTGCCAGCAGCATTCCAGGAAAAGAGACG.

In the case of this clone: Read data end 3 residues before the CDR3 end; the end is taken from the germline J gene. This chain joins TRBV7-2 and TRBJ1-5, with TRBD1 matching over 7 bases. CDR3 size: 13 residues. Germline values: CDR1 SGHTA, CDR2 FQGNSA. V trimming: 5 bases; J trimming: 6 bases; junction bases outside the gene matches: 4. The sequenced part of the CDR3 DNA is TGTGCCAGCAGCATCGACAGGGCTCAGCCC. Encoded protein: CASSIDRAQP. The complete CDR3 sequence is CASSIDRAQPQHF. The whole variable domain, remainder taken from reference TRBV7-2 and TRBJ1-5, is GAGVSQSPSNKVTEKGKDVELRCDPISGHTALYWYRQSLGQGLEFLIYFQGNSAPDKSGLPSDRFSAERTGGSVSTLTIQRTQQEDSAVYLCASSIDRAQPQHFGDGTRLSIL.

Points on this clone: The read is 3 residues too short to cover the CDR3 end, so that end is filled in from the germline J gene. The rearrangement links TRBV19 to TRBJ1-5, with 7 bases identical to TRBD1. V lost 8 bases, J lost 4 bases, and 11 bases stayed unmatched. Germline lookup yields CDR1 LNHDA and CDR2 SQIVND (reference sequence). The CDR3 runs to 15 residues. CDR3 amino acids: CASGDSRGWNQPQHF. CDR3 DNA, as far as it was read: TGTGCCAGTGGGGACAGCCGCGGATGGAATCAGCCC.

In regard to this clone: The read is 3 residues too short to cover the CDR3 end, so that end is filled in from the germline J gene. The rearrangement links TRBV30 to TRBJ2-3, with 9 positions matching TRBD2. The germline V gene encodes CDR1 GTSNPN and CDR2 SVGIG (reference sequence). This CDR3 is built from 16 residues. This CDR3 is CAWSAGSGGPLETQYF. The DNA read from the CDR3 is TGTGCCTGGAGTGCGGGTAGCGGGGGCCCGCTAGAGACG. The whole variable domain, filled in from reference TRBV30 and TRBJ2-3, reads SQTIHQWPATLVQPVGSPLSLECTVEGTSNPNLYWYRQAAGRGLQLLFYSVGIGQISSEVPQNLSASRPQDRQFILSSKKLLLSDSGFYLCAWSAGSGGPLETQYFGPGTRLTVL.